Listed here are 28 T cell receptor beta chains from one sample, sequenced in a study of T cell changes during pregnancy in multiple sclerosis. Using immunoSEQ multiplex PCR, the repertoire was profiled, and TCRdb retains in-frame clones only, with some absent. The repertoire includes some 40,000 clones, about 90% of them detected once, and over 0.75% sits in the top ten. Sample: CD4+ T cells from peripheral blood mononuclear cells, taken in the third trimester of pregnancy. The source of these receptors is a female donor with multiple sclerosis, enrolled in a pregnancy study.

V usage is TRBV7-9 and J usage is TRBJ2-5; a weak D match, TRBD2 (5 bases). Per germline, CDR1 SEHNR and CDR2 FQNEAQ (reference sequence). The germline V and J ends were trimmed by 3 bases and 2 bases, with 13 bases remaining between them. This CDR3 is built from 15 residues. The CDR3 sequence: CASSFQRSAQETQYF. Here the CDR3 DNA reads TGTGCCAGCAGCTTCCAGCGGAGTGCGCAAGAGACCCAGTACTTC.

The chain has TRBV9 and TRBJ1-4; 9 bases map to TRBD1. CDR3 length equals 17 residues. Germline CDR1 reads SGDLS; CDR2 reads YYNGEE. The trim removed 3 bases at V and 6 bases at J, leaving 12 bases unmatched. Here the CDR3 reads CASSARDRVFGDEKLFF. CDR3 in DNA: TGTGCCAGCAGCGCCCGGGACAGGGTTTTCGGGGATGAAAAACTGTTTTTT.

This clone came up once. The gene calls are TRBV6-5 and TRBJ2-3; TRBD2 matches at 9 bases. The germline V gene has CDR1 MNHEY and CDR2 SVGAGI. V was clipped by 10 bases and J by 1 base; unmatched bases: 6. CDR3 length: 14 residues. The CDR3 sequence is CATMTSGGTDTQYF. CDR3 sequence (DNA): TGTGCCACCATGACTAGCGGAGGCACAGATACGCAGTATTTT.

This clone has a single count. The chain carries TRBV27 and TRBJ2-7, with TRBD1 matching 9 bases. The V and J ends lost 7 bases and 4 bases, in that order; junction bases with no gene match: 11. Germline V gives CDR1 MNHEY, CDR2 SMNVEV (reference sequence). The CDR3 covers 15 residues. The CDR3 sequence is CASNKGPGQGYEQYF. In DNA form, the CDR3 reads TGTGCCAGCAATAAAGGCCCGGGACAGGGTTACGAGCAGTACTTC.

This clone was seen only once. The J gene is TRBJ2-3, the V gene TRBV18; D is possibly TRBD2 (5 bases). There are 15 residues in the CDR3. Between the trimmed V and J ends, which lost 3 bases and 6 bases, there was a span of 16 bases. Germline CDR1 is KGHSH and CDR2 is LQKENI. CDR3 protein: CASSPLTIPGDTQYF. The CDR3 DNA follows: TGTGCCAGCTCACCCTTAACCATCCCGGGGGATACGCAGTATTTT.

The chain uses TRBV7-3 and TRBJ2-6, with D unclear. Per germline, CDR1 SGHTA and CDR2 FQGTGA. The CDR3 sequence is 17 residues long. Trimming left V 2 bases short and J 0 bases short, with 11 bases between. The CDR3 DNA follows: TGTGCCAGCAGCTTATTTACAGTATCCTCTGGGGCCAACGTCCTGACTTTC. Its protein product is CASSLFTVSSGANVLTF.

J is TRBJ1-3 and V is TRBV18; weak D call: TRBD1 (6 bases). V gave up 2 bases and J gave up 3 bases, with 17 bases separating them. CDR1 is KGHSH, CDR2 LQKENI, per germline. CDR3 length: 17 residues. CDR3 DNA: TGTGCCAGCTCACCAAATGGGGCAGGGGCCTTTGGAAACACCATATATTTT. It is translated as CASSPNGAGAFGNTIYF.

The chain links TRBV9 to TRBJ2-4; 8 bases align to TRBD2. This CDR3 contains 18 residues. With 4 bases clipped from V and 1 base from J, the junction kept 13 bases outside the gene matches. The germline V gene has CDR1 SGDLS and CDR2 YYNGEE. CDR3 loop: CASSPGGSGTIAKNIQYF. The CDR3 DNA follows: TGTGCCAGCAGCCCCGGAGGTAGCGGGACTATCGCCAAAAACATTCAGTACTTC.

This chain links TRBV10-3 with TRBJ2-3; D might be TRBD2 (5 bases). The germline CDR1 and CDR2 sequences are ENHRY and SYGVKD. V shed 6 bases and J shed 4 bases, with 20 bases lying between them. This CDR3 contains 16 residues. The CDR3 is CAISSDRPRGSDTQYF. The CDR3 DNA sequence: TGTGCCATCAGCTCAGATCGGCCAAGAGGGTCAGATACGCAGTATTTT.

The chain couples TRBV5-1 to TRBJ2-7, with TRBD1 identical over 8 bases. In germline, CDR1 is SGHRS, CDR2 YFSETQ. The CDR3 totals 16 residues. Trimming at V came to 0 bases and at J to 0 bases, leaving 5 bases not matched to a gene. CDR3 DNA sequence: TGCGCCAGCAGCTTGGAAGGGACAGGTAACTCCTACGAGCAGTACTTC. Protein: CASSLEGTGNSYEQYF.

The CDR3 is CASSLRRSSGSTEQFF. The CDR3 DNA follows: TGTGCCAGCAGTCTCCGCCGCAGTAGCGGGAGCACTGAGCAGTTCTTC. V gene TRBV27 combines with J gene TRBJ2-1, with 9 bases aligning to TRBD2. V lost 5 bases and J lost 9; bases outside the gene matches: 14. The CDR3 loop spans 16 amino acids. CDR1 and CDR2 (germline): MNHEY, SMNVEV (reference sequence).

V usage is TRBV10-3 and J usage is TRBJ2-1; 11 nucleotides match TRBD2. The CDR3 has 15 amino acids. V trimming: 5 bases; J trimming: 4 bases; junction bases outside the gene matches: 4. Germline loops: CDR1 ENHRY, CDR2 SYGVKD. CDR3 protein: CAISTSGSGYNEQFF. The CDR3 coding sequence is TGTGCCATCAGTACTAGCGGGAGTGGGTACAATGAGCAGTTCTTC.

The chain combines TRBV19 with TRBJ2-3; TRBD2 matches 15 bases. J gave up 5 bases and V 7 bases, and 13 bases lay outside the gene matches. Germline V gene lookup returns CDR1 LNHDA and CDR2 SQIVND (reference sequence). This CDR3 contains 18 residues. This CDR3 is CASKDIGLAGGPGDTQYF. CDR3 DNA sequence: TGTGCCAGTAAGGACATAGGACTAGCGGGAGGGCCTGGAGATACGCAGTATTTT.

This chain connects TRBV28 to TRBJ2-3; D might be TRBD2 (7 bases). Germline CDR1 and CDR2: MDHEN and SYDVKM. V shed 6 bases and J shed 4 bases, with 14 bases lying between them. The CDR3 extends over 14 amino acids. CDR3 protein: CASSPGGRADTQYF. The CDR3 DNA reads TGTGCCAGCAGCCCCGGGGGGCGTGCAGATACGCAGTATTTT.

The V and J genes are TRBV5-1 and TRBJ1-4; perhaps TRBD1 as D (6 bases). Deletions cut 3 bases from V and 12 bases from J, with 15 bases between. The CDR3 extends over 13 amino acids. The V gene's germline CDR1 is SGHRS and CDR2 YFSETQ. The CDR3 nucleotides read TGCGCCAGCAGCTGGGACACAGGAGCCGAACTGTTTTTT. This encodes CASSWDTGAELFF.

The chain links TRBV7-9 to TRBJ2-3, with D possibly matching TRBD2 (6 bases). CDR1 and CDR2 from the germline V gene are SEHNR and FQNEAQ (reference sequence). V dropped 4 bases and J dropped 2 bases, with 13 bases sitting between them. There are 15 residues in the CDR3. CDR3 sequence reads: CASSSRDSLTDTQYF. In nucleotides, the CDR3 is TGTGCCAGCAGCTCCCGGGACTCACTCACAGATACGCAGTATTTT. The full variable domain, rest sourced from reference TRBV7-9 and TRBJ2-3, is DTGVSQNPRHKITKRGQNVTFRCDPISEHNRLYWYRQTLGQGPEFLTYFQNEAQLEKSRLLSDRFSAERPKGSFSTLEIQRTEQGDSAMYLCASSSRDSLTDTQYFGPGTRLTVL.

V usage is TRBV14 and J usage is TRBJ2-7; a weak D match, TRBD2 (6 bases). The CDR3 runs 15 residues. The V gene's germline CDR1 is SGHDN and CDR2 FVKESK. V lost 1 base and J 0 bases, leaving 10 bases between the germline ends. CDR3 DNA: TGTGCCAGCAGCCAAGTGGAGGGGAGCTCCTACGAGCAGTACTTC. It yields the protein CASSQVEGSSYEQYF.

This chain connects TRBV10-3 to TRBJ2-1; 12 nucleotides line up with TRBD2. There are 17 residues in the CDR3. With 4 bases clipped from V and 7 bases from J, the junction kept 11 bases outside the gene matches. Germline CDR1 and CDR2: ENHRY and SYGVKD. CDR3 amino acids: CAISVRLAGVISNEQFF. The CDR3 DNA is TGTGCCATCAGTGTCAGACTAGCGGGAGTCATCTCAAATGAGCAGTTCTTC.

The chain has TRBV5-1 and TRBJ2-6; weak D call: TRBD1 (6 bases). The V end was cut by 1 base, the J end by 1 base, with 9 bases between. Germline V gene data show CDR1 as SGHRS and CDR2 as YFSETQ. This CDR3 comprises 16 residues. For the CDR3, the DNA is TGCGCCAGCAGCTTGATGGGGGCTTCTGGGGCCAACGTCCTGACTTTC. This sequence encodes CASSLMGASGANVLTF.

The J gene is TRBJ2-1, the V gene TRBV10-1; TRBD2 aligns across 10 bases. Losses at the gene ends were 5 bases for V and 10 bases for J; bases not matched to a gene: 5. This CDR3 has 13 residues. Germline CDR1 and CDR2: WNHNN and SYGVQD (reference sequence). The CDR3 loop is CASSLAGGNEQFF. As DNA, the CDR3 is TGCGCCAGCAGTTTAGCGGGAGGAAACGAGCAGTTCTTC.

This CDR3 is CASSLDRSGVQDTQYF. In DNA, the CDR3 is TGTGCCAGCAGCTTAGACCGTTCCGGGGTTCAAGATACGCAGTATTTT. V is TRBV28 and J is TRBJ2-3; possible D gene TRBD2, 5 bases. V was cut by 6 bases and J by 5 bases, with 21 bases left in between. There are 16 residues in the CDR3. CDR1 and CDR2 (germline): MDHEN, SYDVKM.

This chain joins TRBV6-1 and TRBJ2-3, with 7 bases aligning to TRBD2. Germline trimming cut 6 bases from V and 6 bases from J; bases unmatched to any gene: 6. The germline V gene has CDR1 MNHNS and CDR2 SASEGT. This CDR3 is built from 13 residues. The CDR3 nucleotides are TGTGCCAGCAGGAGACGGGGGGTTGATACGCAGTATTTT. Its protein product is CASRRRGVDTQYF.

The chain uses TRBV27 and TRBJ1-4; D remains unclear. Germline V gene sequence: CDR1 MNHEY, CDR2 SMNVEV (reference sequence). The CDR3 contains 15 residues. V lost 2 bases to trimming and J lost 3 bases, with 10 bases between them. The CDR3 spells CASSLIWASNEKLFF. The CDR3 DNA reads TGTGCCAGCAGTTTAATCTGGGCCTCTAATGAAAAACTGTTTTTT.

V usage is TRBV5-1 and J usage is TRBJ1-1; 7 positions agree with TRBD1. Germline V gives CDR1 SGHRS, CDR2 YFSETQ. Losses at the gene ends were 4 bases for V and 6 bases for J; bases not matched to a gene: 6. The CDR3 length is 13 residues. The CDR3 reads CASSDRDNAEAFF. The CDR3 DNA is TGCGCCAGCAGCGACAGGGACAATGCTGAAGCTTTCTTT. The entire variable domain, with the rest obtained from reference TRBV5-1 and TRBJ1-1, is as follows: KAGVTQTPRYLIKTRGQQVTLSCSPISGHRSVSWYQQTPGQGLQFLFEYFSETQRNKGNFPGRFSGRQFSNSRSEMNVSTLELGDSALYLCASSDRDNAEAFFGQGTRLTVV.

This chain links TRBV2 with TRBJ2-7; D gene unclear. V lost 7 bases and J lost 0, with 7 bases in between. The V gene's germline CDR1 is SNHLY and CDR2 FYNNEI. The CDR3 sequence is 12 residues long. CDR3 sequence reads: CASKASSYEQYF. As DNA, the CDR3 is TGTGCCAGCAAGGCTAGCTCCTACGAGCAGTACTTC.

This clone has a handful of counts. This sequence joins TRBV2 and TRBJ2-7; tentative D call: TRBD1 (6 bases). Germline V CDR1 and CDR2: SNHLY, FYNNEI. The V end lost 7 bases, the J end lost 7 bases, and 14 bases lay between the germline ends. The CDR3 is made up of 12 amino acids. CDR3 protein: CASNRQVMEQYF. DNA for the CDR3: TGTGCCAGCAACCGACAGGTTATGGAGCAGTACTTC.

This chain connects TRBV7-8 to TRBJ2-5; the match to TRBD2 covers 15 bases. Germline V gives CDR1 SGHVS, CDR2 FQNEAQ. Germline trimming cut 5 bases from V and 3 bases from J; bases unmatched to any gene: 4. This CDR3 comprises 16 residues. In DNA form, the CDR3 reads TGTGCCAGCAGCCCGCGGACTAGCGGGGGGGAAGAGACCCAGTACTTC. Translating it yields CASSPRTSGGEETQYF. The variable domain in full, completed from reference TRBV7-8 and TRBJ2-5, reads GAGVSQSPRYKVAKRGQDVALRCDPISGHVSLFWYQQALGQGPEFLTYFQNEAQLDKSGLPSDRFFAERPEGSVSTLKIQRTQQEDSAVYLCASSPRTSGGEETQYFGPGTRLLVL.

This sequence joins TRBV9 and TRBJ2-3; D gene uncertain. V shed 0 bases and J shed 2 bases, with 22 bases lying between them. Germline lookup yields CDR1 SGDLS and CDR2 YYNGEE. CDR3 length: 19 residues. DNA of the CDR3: TGTGCCAGCAGCGTAGGTTCAGCGCCCGACCGTACTTTCACAGATACGCAGTATTTT. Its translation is CASSVGSAPDRTFTDTQYF.